These 24 T cell receptor beta chains were sequenced from one sample in a study of robustness of blood B and T cell sequencing. The cDNA carried a universal priming site added by a 5' template-switch oligo. Each cDNA molecule was tagged by a 12-nucleotide random UMI. Each CDR3 protein is one row after TCRdb ran MiXCR on the PCR reads. This sample has roughly 3,300 distinct CDR3 sequences, with just over 55% found just once. TCR beta repertoires were quantified from mRNA rather than genomic DNA. The sequencing input was peripheral blood. The receptors shown here come from a human donor in good health.

This chain connects TRBV29-1 to TRBJ2-1; 7 nucleotides line up with TRBD2. Germline trimming cut 7 bases from V and 4 bases from J; bases unmatched to any gene: 10. Germline loops: CDR1 SQVTM, CDR2 ANQGSEA. This CDR3 has 14 residues. CDR3 DNA: TGCAGCGCGACGGCTAGCGGCTTATACAATGAGCAGTTCTTC. Translated: CSATASGLYNEQFF.

The chain is built from TRBV7-9 and TRBJ1-1; no clear D. Looked up from germline, CDR1 is SEHNR and CDR2 is FQNEAQ (reference sequence). V was trimmed by 7 bases and J by 5 bases, leaving 11 bases between them. The length of the CDR3 is 12 residues. The CDR3 nucleotides read TGTGCCAGCACCACTTGGTGGACTGAAGCTTTCTTT. Encoded protein: CASTTWWTEAFF. The full variable domain, rest sourced from reference TRBV7-9 and TRBJ1-1, is DTGVSQNPRHKITKRGQNVTFRCDPISEHNRLYWYRQTLGQGPEFLTYFQNEAQLEKSRLLSDRFSAERPKGSFSTLEIQRTEQGDSAMYLCASTTWWTEAFFGQGTRLTVV.

In its sample, this clonotype is large. The CDR3 spells CASSYEFSPRWDKYSGANVLTF. CDR3 nucleotides: TGTGCCAGCAGTTACGAGTTCAGCCCCAGGTGGGACAAATACTCTGGGGCCAACGTCCTGACTTTC. The J gene is TRBJ2-6, the V gene TRBV6-5, with a tentative D call TRBD1 (6 bases). The CDR3 has 22 amino acids. Germline CDR1 reads MNHEY; CDR2 reads SVGAGI. The V and J ends lost 2 bases and 0 bases respectively, with 26 bases between them.

The chain combines TRBV24-1 with TRBJ2-3, with D perhaps matching TRBD1 (5 bases). CDR1 and CDR2 (germline): KGHDR, SFDVKD. The ends were cut back, 4 bases at V and 3 bases at J, with 16 bases in the middle. The CDR3 loop spans 16 amino acids. The CDR3 coding sequence is TGTGCCACCAGTGACCGCGATCCCAGGGCTACAGATACGCAGTATTTT. Translation gives CATSDRDPRATDTQYF.

In its sample, this clonotype was seen a few times. This chain connects TRBV20-1 to TRBJ1-6, with 7 bases matching TRBD1. The trim removed 4 bases at V and 9 bases at J, leaving 9 bases unmatched. The CDR3 spans 14 residues. Germline values: CDR1 DFQATT, CDR2 SNEGSKA (reference sequence). The CDR3 is CSAKTGPVGSPLHF. Here the CDR3 DNA reads TGCAGTGCTAAGACAGGGCCGGTCGGTTCACCCCTCCACTTT.

The chain carries TRBV29-1 and TRBJ2-7; tentative D call: TRBD1 (6 bases). The germline V gene has CDR1 SQVTM and CDR2 ANQGSEA. The CDR3 is 14 residues long. Deletions cut 5 bases from V and 2 bases from J, with 16 bases between. The CDR3 DNA follows: TGCAGCGTTCACCTGGACAGCCTACCCTACGAGCAGTACTTC. It yields the protein CSVHLDSLPYEQYF.

This clonotype was seen a handful of times. The rearrangement links TRBV15 to TRBJ1-2; D call uncertain. Germline loops: CDR1 LNHNV, CDR2 YYDKDF (reference sequence). This CDR3 spans 15 amino acids. V was shortened by 0 bases and J by 0 bases, with 8 bases between the two germline ends. The CDR3 DNA sequence: TGTGCCACCAGCAGAGAAACGGCAGCTAACTATGGCTACACCTTC. Protein: CATSRETAANYGYTF.

This chain uses TRBV7-3 with TRBJ2-1; 11 bases map to TRBD2. Germline values: CDR1 SGHTA, CDR2 FQGTGA. V shed 5 bases and J 9 bases; nucleotides not matched to a gene: 6. This CDR3 has 14 residues. The chain's CDR3 is CASSPSSGGSEQFF. The DNA of the CDR3 is TGTGCCAGCAGCCCCTCTAGCGGGGGGAGTGAGCAGTTCTTC.

V gene TRBV20-1 combines with J gene TRBJ2-7, with 9 bases that match TRBD2. The germline V gene has CDR1 DFQATT and CDR2 SNEGSKA (reference sequence). Germline trimming cut 5 bases from V and 1 base from J; bases unmatched to any gene: 9. This CDR3 comprises 15 residues. CDR3 loop: CSAGLQRGASYEQYF. DNA of the CDR3: TGCAGTGCTGGCCTACAGCGGGGGGCTTCCTACGAGCAGTACTTC.

V is TRBV5-1 and J is TRBJ2-3, with 9 bases aligning to TRBD2. The V gene's germline CDR1 is SGHRS and CDR2 YFSETQ. This CDR3 has 17 amino acids. Trimming at V came to 0 bases and at J to 0 bases, leaving 5 bases not matched to a gene. CDR3 sequence reads: CASSLVGGGVSTDTQYF. CDR3 DNA: TGCGCCAGCAGCTTGGTCGGCGGGGGGGTTAGCACAGATACGCAGTATTTT.

The chain couples TRBV5-6 to TRBJ1-5, with D unresolved. The V gene's germline CDR1 is SGHDT and CDR2 YYEEEE. This CDR3 is 14 amino acids long. Trimming removed 5 bases from V and 1 base from J, with 10 bases in between. The DNA for the CDR3 is TGTGCCAGCAGTTTTGGATGGAGCAATCAGCCCCAGCATTTT. As protein: CASSFGWSNQPQHF.

The genes are TRBV20-1 and TRBJ1-1; D remains ambiguous. This CDR3 is built from 12 residues. From germline, CDR1 is DFQATT and CDR2 SNEGSKA (reference sequence). V was trimmed by 1 base and J by 1 base, leaving 4 bases between them. CDR3 nucleotides: TGCAGTGCTAGAGCCCCGAACACTGAAGCTTTCTTT. Its translation is CSARAPNTEAFF.

The chain joins TRBV5-1 to TRBJ1-6; D possibly corresponds to TRBD1 (6 bases). The germline CDR1 and CDR2 sequences are SGHRS and YFSETQ. This CDR3 is 14 amino acids long. V dropped 0 bases and J dropped 11 bases, with 12 bases sitting between them. This chain's CDR3 is CASSLEGESPPLHF. Here the CDR3 DNA reads TGCGCCAGCAGCTTGGAGGGGGAGAGCCCACCCCTCCACTTT.

The J gene is TRBJ1-2, the V gene TRBV29-1, with D unresolved. Trimming took off 3 bases at V and 5 bases at J, with 16 bases between the two ends. Looked up from germline, CDR1 is SQVTM and CDR2 is ANQGSEA. This CDR3 has 14 amino acids. CDR3 in DNA: TGCAGCGTTGAGCCACAGCAGCCCCCGTATGGCTACACCTTC. Translation gives CSVEPQQPPYGYTF.

This clonotype came up a few times. The chain combines TRBV6-5 with TRBJ1-2, with 11 bases identical to TRBD1. The CDR3 has 16 amino acids. V lost 2 bases and J lost 4; bases outside the gene matches: 6. The V gene's germline CDR1 is MNHEY and CDR2 SVGAGI. In DNA form, the CDR3 reads TGTGCCAGCAGTTACCAAAGGACAGGGGGCGGCTATGGCTACACCTTC. Translation gives CASSYQRTGGGYGYTF.

The chain links TRBV5-1 to TRBJ1-1; TRBD1 agrees at 9 bases. CDR3 length equals 15 residues. V shed 4 bases and J 5 bases; nucleotides not matched to a gene: 9. The germline V gene encodes CDR1 SGHRS and CDR2 YFSETQ. This CDR3 reads CASSRTGGEGTEAFF. The CDR3 coding sequence is TGCGCCAGCAGCAGAACAGGGGGCGAGGGAACTGAAGCTTTCTTT. The variable domain in full, with the rest retrieved from reference TRBV5-1 and TRBJ1-1, is KAGVTQTPRYLIKTRGQQVTLSCSPISGHRSVSWYQQTPGQGLQFLFEYFSETQRNKGNFPGRFSGRQFSNSRSEMNVSTLELGDSALYLCASSRTGGEGTEAFFGQGTRLTVV.

In its sample, this clonotype was seen a few times. V usage is TRBV12-3 or TRBV12-4 and J usage is TRBJ1-5; D not resolved. The CDR3 spans 14 residues. The V gene lost 5 bases and the J gene lost 5 bases, with 13 bases spanning the gap. The CDR3 region has the DNA TGTGCCAGCAGTCTAGGACCGTACTATCAGCCCCAGCATTTT. Translation: CASSLGPYYQPQHF.

V and J are TRBV7-6 and TRBJ1-1; D gene ambiguous. V was pared by 5 bases and J by 3 bases, with 13 bases between. This CDR3 comprises 14 residues. Germline V gene data show CDR1 as SGHVS and CDR2 as FNYEAQ. The CDR3: CASSLAEEYTEAFF. CDR3 coding DNA: TGTGCCAGCAGCCTGGCGGAGGAGTACACTGAAGCTTTCTTT.

This chain connects TRBV5-1 to TRBJ2-1, with D possibly being TRBD2 (7 bases). CDR3 length: 15 residues. The V and J ends lost 0 bases and 4 bases respectively, with 11 bases between them. The germline V gene encodes CDR1 SGHRS and CDR2 YFSETQ. The DNA for the CDR3 is TGCGCCAGCAGCTTGGAGGGGGGGGCGTACAATGAGCAGTTCTTC. This codes for CASSLEGGAYNEQFF.

The V gene is TRBV24-1, the J gene TRBJ1-5; 8 positions match TRBD1. The germline V gene has CDR1 KGHDR and CDR2 SFDVKD. This CDR3 comprises 16 residues. Losses at the gene ends were 3 bases for V and 4 bases for J; bases not matched to a gene: 7. The DNA of the CDR3 is TGTGCCACCAGTGATGCCGGACAGGGAGGAAATCAGCCCCAGCATTTT. It codes for CATSDAGQGGNQPQHF.

This clonotype is a singleton in its sample. Written as DNA, the CDR3 is TGCGCCAGCAGCTACGAGCTGGGGGAGAGGTATGGCTACACCTTC. Amino acid sequence: CASSYELGERYGYTF. V usage is TRBV4-1 and J usage is TRBJ1-2; TRBD1 is a possible D gene (5 bases). There are 15 residues in the CDR3. The V end lost 5 bases, the J end lost 5 bases, and 18 bases lay between the germline ends. From germline, CDR1 is MGHRA and CDR2 YSYEKL.

The chain couples TRBV4-2 to TRBJ2-7; TRBD2 agrees at 9 bases. The CDR3 totals 17 residues. With 0 bases clipped from V and 1 base from J, the junction kept 7 bases outside the gene matches. CDR1 and CDR2 (germline): LGHNA, YNFKEQ. The DNA of the CDR3 is TGTGCCAGCAGCCAAGATACCAGCGGGGGGTCGTCCTACGAGCAGTACTTC. This codes for CASSQDTSGGSSYEQYF.

The chain uses TRBV4-1 and TRBJ1-5, with unresolved D. The CDR3 totals 13 residues. The germline V gene has CDR1 MGHRA and CDR2 YSYEKL. Between the trimmed V and J ends, which lost 0 bases and 7 bases, there was a span of 7 bases. The DNA for the CDR3 is TGCGCCAGCAGCCAAGATCGCCAGCAGCCCCAGCATTTT. Translated: CASSQDRQQPQHF.

The V call is TRBV6-5, the J call TRBJ1-2, with D uncertain. Germline assignment: CDR1 MNHEY and CDR2 SVGAGI. The CDR3 sequence is 17 residues long. V shed 0 bases and J shed 1 base, with 15 bases lying between them. For the CDR3, the DNA is TGTGCCAGCAGTTACTCGATTTCGACACACCTTAACTATGGCTACACCTTC. Encoded protein: CASSYSISTHLNYGYTF.